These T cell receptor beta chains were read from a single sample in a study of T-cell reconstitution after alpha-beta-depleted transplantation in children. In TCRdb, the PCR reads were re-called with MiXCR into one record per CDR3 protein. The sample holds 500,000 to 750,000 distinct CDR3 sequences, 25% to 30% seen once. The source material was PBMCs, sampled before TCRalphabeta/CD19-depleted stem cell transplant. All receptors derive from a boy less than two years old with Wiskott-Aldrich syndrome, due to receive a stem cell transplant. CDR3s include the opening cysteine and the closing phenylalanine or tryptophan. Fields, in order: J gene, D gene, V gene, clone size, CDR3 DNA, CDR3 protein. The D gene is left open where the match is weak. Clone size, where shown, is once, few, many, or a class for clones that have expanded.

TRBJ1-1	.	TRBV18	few	TGTGCCAGCTCACCACTGGGCGCTGAAGCTTTCTTT	CASSPLGAEAFF
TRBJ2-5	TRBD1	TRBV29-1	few	TGCAGCGTTCGGACAGGCCGAGAGACCCAGTACTTC	CSVRTGRETQYF
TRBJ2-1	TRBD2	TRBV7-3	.	TGTGCCAGCAGCTTAGAGGGCCCGGGTAGCGGGAGGTACAATGAGCAGTTCTTC	CASSLEGPGSGRYNEQFF
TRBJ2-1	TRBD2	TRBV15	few	TGTGCCACCAGCAGAGATCGCCTAGCGGGAGTTGTGAATGAGCAGTTCTTC	CATSRDRLAGVVNEQFF
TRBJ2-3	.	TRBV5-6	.	TGTGCCAGCAGCTACCAGTCGTCGCAGTATTTT	CASSYQSSQYF
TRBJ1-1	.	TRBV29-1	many	TGCAGCGTTGCGGGGGTGGTGAGGACTGAAGCTTTCTTT	CSVAGVVRTEAFF
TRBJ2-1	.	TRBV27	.	TGTGCCAGCAGTTTATCGGCAGGTTCAAGCTATGAGCAGTTCTTC	CASSLSAGSSYEQFF
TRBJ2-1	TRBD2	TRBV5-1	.	TGCGCCAGCAGCGTTCCTAGCGGGAGGGCCCCCTACAATGAGCAGTTCTTC	CASSVPSGRAPYNEQFF
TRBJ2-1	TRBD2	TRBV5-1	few	TGCGCCAGCAGAATCGTTGGACTAGAGGACAATGAGCAGTTCTTC	CASRIVGLEDNEQFF
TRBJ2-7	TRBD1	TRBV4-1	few	TGCGCCAGCAGCCACCCGGGACAGAGCTACGAGCAGTACTTC	CASSHPGQSYEQYF
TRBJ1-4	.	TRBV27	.	TGTGCCAGCGGCCCGATCGTAACTAATGAAAAACTGTTTTTT	CASGPIVTNEKLFF
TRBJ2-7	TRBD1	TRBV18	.	TGTGCCAGCTCACAACCGGACAGGGTATTCCCAGACGAGCAGTACTTC	CASSQPDRVFPDEQYF
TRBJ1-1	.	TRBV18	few	TGTGCCAGCTCACCTTCGGTCCTCTGGAACACTGAAGCTTTCTTT	CASSPSVLWNTEAFF
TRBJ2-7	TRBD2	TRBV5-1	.	TGCGCCAGCAGCCGAAATCCCGGGACTAGCGGGGACGAGCAGTACTTC	CASSRNPGTSGDEQYF
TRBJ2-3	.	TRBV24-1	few	TGTGCCACCAGTACAGGGTTTTTCCCAGATACGCAGTATTTT	CATSTGFFPDTQYF
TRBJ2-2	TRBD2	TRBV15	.	TGTGCCACCAGCAGAGGCGGGACTAGCCCCGGGGAGCTGTTTTTT	CATSRGGTSPGELFF
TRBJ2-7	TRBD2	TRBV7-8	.	TGTGCCAGCAGCTTAGCGCTAAGTAGCGGGAGCGCAACCTACGAGCAGTACTTC	CASSLALSSGSATYEQYF
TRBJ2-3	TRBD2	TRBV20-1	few	TGCAGTGCCCCTTATGGGGGGGGGACAGATACGCAGTATTTT	CSAPYGGGTDTQYF
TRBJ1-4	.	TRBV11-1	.	TGTGCCAGCAAGTCTAGCTGGGGCTTCGGGACGGAGAATGAAAAACTGTTTTTT	CASKSSWGFGTENEKLFF
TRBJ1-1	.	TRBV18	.	TGTGCCAGCTCACCAATATTGGGGATGAACACTGAAGCTTTCTTT	CASSPILGMNTEAFF
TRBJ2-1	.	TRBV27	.	TGTGCCAGCAGTTTATCTCGGGTATTGAGGAACAATGAGCAGTTCTTC	CASSLSRVLRNNEQFF
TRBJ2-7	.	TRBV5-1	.	TGCGCCAGCAGCGGGGAGGTTGACGGGTCCTACGAGCAGTACTTC	CASSGEVDGSYEQYF
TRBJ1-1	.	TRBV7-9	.	TGTGCCAGCAGCTCCAGAACAGGGCTGGACACTGAAGCTTTCTTT	CASSSRTGLDTEAFF
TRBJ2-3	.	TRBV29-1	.	TGCAGCTCCTACACAGATACGCAGTATTTT	CSSYTDTQYF
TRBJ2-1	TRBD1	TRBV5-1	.	TGCGCCAGCAGCACCGGACAGGCGGACAATGAGCAGTTCTTC	CASSTGQADNEQFF
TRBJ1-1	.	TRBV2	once	TGTGCCAGCAGTGAACAAATATCCAACACTGAAGCTTTCTTT	CASSEQISNTEAFF
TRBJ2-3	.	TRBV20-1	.	TGCAGTGCTACTAGCCTTAGCACAGATACGCAGTATTTT	CSATSLSTDTQYF
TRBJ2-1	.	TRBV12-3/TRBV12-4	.	TGTGCCAGCAGTTTACGGCTTATCAGTTTCGTGTTCTTC	CASSLRLISFVFF
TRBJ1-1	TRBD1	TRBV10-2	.	TGCGCCAGCAGTGGGCCCACCCCTAGGGGGCATCTCAACACTGAAGCTTTCTTT	CASSGPTPRGHLNTEAFF
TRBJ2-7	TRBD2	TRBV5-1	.	TGCGCCAGCAGCTTGGGGCTAGCGGGGGCCTTCTACGAGCAGTACTTC	CASSLGLAGAFYEQYF
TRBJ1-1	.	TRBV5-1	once	TGCGCCAGCAGCTTGGTGGGGGGCCAGGACACTGAAGCTTTCTTT	CASSLVGGQDTEAFF
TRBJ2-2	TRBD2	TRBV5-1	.	TGCGCCAGCAGCTTGGGACTAGCGGGAGACAACACCGGGGAGCTGTTTTTT	CASSLGLAGDNTGELFF
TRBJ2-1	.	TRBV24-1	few	TGTGCCACCAGTGACGCGGGACTCGGCGAGCAGTTCTTC	CATSDAGLGEQFF
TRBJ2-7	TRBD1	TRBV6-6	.	TGTGCCAGCAGAAACAGGGGCTACGAGCAGTACTTC	CASRNRGYEQYF
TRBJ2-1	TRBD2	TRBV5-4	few	TGTGCCAGCAGCTTGGCGTTCGCGGGAGGGCGGGATGAGCAGTTCTTC	CASSLAFAGGRDEQFF
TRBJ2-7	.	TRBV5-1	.	TGCGCCAGCAGCTCTCGACAGCTCTACGAGCAGTACTTC	CASSSRQLYEQYF
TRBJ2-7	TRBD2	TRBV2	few	TGTGCCAGCAGGGCAAGTTCCCGACTAGCGGGGACCTACGAGCAGTACTTC	CASRASSRLAGTYEQYF
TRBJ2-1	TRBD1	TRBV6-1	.	TGTGCCAGCAGGGACAGGGGGCGTTGGAATGAGCAGTTCTTC	CASRDRGRWNEQFF
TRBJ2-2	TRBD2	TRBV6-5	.	TGTGCCAGCAGTTACTTGGGACCTAGCGGAAACACCGGGGAGCTGTTTTTT	CASSYLGPSGNTGELFF
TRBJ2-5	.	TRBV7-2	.	TGTGCTAGCAGCTTAGAAGCGGGAGAGACCCAGTACTTC	CASSLEAGETQYF